The 6 T cell receptor beta chains below all came from one sample that was sequenced in a study of shared clonotypes between healthy human individuals (dated by TCRdb to about 2020). The method behind the library was the immunoSEQ multiplex PCR assay. The clones in this table, taken by TCRdb from immuneACCESS, are in-frame only. Not every clone is retained; where verified, under half of the shortfall comes from an unresolved V gene, and the cause of the rest is unknown. The sample records 950,000 to 1,100,000 clones, about 74% of which are singletons. The ten largest clonotypes hold about 1.5% of the sample. The sequenced sample was memory CD4+ T cells sorted from blood. The intended sense of this specimen's cell subset or site label: CD45RA-negative fraction. These receptors all stem from a man between 18 and 29 years old in good health.

The V call is TRBV9, the J call TRBJ2-5; possible D gene TRBD1, 6 bases. The CDR3 loop spans 14 amino acids. Trimming pared 1 base from V and 5 bases from J, leaving 12 bases between. CDR1 SGDLS and CDR2 YYNGEE come from the germline V gene. CDR3 bases: TGTGCCAGCAGCGTAAGGGGGACGGTGGAGACCCAGTACTTC. It specifies CASSVRGTVETQYF.

The gene calls are TRBV4-2 and TRBJ2-1, with D perhaps TRBD2 (5 bases). This CDR3 has 15 amino acids. Trimming took off 1 base at V and 5 bases at J, with 12 bases between the two ends. The germline gives CDR1 LGHNA, CDR2 YNFKEQ. This CDR3 reads CASSQVAGPHNEQFF. The CDR3 DNA reads TGTGCCAGCAGCCAAGTGGCGGGTCCTCACAATGAGCAGTTCTTC.

The chain uses TRBV25-1 and TRBJ2-1; 9 nucleotides line up with TRBD2. V trimming: 6 bases; J trimming: 1 base; junction bases outside the gene matches: 1. The V gene's germline CDR1 is MGHDK and CDR2 SYGVNS. CDR3 size: 14 residues. As DNA, the CDR3 is TGTGCCAGCAGCCTAGCGGGGTCCTACAATGAGCAGTTCTTC. It encodes CASSLAGSYNEQFF. Full variable domain (remainder filled in from reference TRBV25-1 and TRBJ2-1): EADIYQTPRYLVIGTGKKITLECSQTMGHDKMYWYQQDPGMELHLIHYSYGVNSTEKGDLSSESTVSRIRTEHFPLTLESARPSHTSQYLCASSLAGSYNEQFFGPGTRLTVL.

This rearrangement joins TRBV7-2 to TRBJ2-2; 7 nucleotides align to TRBD2. The CDR3 has 16 amino acids. Per the germline V gene, CDR1 is SGHTA and CDR2 is FQGNSA. V was pared by 5 bases and J by 5 bases, with 11 bases of the junction left unmatched. The CDR3 DNA is TGTGCCAGCAGCAGGACTAGTACCTGGGCGACCGGGGAGCTGTTTTTT. Its protein product is CASSRTSTWATGELFF.

This clone was observed a few times. The rearrangement links TRBV6-1 to TRBJ1-5; D perhaps matches TRBD1 (5 bases). V was trimmed by 6 bases and J by 3 bases, leaving 12 bases between them. The CDR3 extends over 14 amino acids. Germline-derived CDR1 and CDR2 are MNHNS and SASEGT. CDR3 sequence reads: CASRNDRLNQPQHF. The DNA of the CDR3 is TGTGCCAGCAGGAACGACAGACTCAATCAGCCCCAGCATTTT.

The rearrangement uses TRBV30 and TRBJ1-1; TRBD1 agrees at 7 bases. The germline V gene has CDR1 GTSNPN and CDR2 SVGIG (reference sequence). J was trimmed by 10 bases and V by 2 bases; bases with no gene match: 4. The CDR3 is 11 residues long. CDR3 in amino acids: CAWSTDRAAFF. CDR3 nucleotide sequence: TGTGCCTGGAGTACCGACAGGGCAGCTTTCTTT.